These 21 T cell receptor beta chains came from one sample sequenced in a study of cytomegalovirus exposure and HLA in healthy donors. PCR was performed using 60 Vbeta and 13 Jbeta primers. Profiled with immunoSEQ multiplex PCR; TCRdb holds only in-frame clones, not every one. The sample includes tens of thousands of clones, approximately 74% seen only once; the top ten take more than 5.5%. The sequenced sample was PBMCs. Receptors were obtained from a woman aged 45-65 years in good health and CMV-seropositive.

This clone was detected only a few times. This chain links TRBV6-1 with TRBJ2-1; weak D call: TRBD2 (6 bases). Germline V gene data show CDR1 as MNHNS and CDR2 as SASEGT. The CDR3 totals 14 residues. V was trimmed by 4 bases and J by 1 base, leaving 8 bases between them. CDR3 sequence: CASSGGESYNEQFF. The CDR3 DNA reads TGTGCCAGCAGTGGGGGGGAGTCCTACAATGAGCAGTTCTTC.

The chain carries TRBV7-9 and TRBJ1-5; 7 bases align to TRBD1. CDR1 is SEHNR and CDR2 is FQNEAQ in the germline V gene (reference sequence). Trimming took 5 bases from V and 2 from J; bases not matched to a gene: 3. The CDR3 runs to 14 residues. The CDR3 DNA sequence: TGTGCCAGCAGCCTCACAGGGGGCAATCAGCCCCAGCATTTT. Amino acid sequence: CASSLTGGNQPQHF.

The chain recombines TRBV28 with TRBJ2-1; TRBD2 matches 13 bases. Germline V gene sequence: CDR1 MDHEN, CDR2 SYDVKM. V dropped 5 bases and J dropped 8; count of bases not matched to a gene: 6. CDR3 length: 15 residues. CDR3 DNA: TGTGCCAGCAGTCCCCAACTAGCGGGAGGGTATGAGCAGTTCTTC. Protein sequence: CASSPQLAGGYEQFF.

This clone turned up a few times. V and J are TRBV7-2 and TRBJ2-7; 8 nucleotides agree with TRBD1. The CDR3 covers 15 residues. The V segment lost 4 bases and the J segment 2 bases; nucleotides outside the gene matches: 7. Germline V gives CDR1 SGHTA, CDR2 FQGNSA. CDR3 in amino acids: CASSSDRDRPYEQYF. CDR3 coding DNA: TGTGCCAGCAGCTCGGACCGGGACAGGCCCTACGAGCAGTACTTC.

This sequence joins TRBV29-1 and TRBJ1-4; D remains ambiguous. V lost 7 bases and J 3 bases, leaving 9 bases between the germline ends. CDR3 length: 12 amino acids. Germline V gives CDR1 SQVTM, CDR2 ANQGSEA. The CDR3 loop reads CSAPGPNEKLFF. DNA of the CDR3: TGCAGCGCCCCGGGTCCTAATGAAAAACTGTTTTTT.

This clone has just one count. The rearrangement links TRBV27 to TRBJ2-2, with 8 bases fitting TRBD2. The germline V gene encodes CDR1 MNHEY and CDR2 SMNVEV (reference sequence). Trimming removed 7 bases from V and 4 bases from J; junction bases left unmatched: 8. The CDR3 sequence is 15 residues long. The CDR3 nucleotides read TGTGCCAGCATGATTCGGCTAGCGGGCACCGGGGAGCTGTTTTTT. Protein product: CASMIRLAGTGELFF.

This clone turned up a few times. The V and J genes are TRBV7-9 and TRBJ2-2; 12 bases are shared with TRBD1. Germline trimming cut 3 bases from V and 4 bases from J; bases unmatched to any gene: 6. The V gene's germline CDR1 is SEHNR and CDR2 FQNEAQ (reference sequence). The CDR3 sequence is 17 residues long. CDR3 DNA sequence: TGTGCCAGCAGCTTCTCCGGGACAGGGGGCACCACCGGGGAGCTGTTTTTT. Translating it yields CASSFSGTGGTTGELFF. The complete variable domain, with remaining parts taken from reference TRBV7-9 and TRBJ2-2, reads DTGVSQNPRHKITKRGQNVTFRCDPISEHNRLYWYRQTLGQGPEFLTYFQNEAQLEKSRLLSDRFSAERPKGSFSTLEIQRTEQGDSAMYLCASSFSGTGGTTGELFFGEGSRLTVL.

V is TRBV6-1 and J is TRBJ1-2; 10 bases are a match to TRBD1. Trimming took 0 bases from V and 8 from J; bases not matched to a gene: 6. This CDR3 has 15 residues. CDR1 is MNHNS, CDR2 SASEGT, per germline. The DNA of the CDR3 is TGTGCCAGCAGTGAAGCGGAAGGGGACAGGGGAGGCTACACCTTC. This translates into CASSEAEGDRGGYTF.

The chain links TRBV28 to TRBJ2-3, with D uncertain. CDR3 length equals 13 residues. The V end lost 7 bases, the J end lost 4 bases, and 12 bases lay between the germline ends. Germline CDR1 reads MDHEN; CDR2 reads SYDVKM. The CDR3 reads CASIPGGADTQYF. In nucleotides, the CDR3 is TGTGCCAGCATACCCGGTGGTGCAGATACGCAGTATTTT. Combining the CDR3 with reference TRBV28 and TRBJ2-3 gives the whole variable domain DVKVTQSSRYLVKRTGEKVFLECVQDMDHENMFWYRQDPGLGLRLIYFSYDVKMKEKGDIPEGYSVSREKKERFSLILESASTNQTSMYLCASIPGGADTQYFGPGTRLTVL.

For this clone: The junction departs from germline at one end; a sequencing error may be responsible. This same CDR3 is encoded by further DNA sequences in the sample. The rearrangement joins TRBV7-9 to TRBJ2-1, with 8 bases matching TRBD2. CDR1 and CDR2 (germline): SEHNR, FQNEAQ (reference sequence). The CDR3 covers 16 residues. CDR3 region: CASSFSSGPPPNEQFF. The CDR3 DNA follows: TGTGCCAGCAGCTTTTCTAGCGGGCCGCCACCCAATGAACAGTTCTTC. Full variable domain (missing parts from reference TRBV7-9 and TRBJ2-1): DTGVSQNPRHKITKRGQNVTFRCDPISEHNRLYWYRQTLGQGPEFLTYFQNEAQLEKSRLLSDRFSAERPKGSFSTLEIQRTEQGDSAMYLCASSFSSGPPPNEQFFGPGTRLTVL.

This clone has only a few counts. CDR3 region: CASSPGLALTYEQYF. The CDR3 DNA reads TGTGCCAGCAGTCCGGGACTAGCGCTTACCTACGAGCAGTACTTC. The chain joins TRBV25-1 to TRBJ2-7, with 10 bases lining up with TRBD2. This CDR3 region has 15 residues. From germline, CDR1 is MGHDK and CDR2 SYGVNS. The J segment lost 2 bases and the V segment lost 5 bases, leaving 6 bases of the junction unmatched.

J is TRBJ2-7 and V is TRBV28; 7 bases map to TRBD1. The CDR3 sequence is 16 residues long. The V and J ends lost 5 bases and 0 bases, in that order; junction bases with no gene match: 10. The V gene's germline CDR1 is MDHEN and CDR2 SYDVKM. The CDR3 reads CASSPWGQFGSYEQYF. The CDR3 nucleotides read TGTGCCAGCAGTCCCTGGGGACAGTTTGGCTCCTACGAGCAGTACTTC.

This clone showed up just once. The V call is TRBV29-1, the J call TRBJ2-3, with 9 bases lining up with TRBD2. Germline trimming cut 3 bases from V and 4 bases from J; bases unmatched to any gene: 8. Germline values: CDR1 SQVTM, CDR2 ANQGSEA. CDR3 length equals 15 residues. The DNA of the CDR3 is TGCAGCGTTGATTCTAGCGGGGTTGCGGCAGATACGCAGTATTTT. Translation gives CSVDSSGVAADTQYF.

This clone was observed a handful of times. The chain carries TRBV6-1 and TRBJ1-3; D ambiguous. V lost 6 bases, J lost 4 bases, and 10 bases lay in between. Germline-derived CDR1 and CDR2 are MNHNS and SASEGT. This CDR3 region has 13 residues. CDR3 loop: CASRLSTGNTIYF. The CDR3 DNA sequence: TGTGCCAGCAGGCTGAGTACGGGAAACACCATATATTTT.

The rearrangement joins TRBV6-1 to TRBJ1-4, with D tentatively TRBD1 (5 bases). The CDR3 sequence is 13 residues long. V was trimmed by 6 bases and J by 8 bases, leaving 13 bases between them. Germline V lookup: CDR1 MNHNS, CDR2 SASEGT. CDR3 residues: CASSRQFEEKLFF. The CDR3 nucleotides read TGTGCCAGCAGCCGACAGTTTGAAGAAAAACTGTTTTTT.

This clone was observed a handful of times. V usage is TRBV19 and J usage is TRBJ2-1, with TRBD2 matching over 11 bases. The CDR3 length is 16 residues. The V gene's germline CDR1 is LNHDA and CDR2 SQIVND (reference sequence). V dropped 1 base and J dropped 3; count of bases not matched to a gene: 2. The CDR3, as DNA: TGTGCCAGTAGTATAGGAGGACTAGCGGGCTACAATGAGCAGTTCTTC. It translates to CASSIGGLAGYNEQFF.

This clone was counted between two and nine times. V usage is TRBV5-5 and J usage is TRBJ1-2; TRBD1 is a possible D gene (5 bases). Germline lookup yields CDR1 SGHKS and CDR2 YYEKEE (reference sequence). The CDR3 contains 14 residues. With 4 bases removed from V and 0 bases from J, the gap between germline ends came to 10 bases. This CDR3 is CASSPDRANYGYTF. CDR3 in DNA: TGTGCCAGCAGCCCCGACAGAGCTAACTATGGCTACACCTTC.

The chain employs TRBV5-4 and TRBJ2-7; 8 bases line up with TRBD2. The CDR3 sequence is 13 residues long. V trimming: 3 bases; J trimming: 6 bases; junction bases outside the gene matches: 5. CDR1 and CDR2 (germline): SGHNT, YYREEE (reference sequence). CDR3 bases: TGTGCCAGCAGCTCCCGGACTAGCCTCGAGCAGTACTTC. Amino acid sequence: CASSSRTSLEQYF.

The CDR3 coding sequence is TGTGCCAGCAGTTACCGGGACAGGGCGCCCTACAATGAGCAGTTCTTC. It specifies CASSYRDRAPYNEQFF. The chain couples TRBV6-5 to TRBJ2-1; 9 nucleotides match TRBD1. Germline V gene lookup returns CDR1 MNHEY and CDR2 SVGAGI. CDR3 length: 16 amino acids. V shed 2 bases and J 2 bases; nucleotides not matched to a gene: 4.

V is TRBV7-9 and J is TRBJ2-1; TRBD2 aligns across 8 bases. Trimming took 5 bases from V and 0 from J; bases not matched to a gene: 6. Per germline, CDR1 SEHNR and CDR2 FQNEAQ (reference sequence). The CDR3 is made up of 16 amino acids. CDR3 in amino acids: CASSGDSGDSYNEQFF. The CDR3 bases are TGTGCCAGCAGCGGCGATAGCGGGGACTCCTACAATGAGCAGTTCTTC.

The CDR3 sequence: CASSLDRQDGGYTF. CDR3 in DNA: TGCGCCAGCAGCTTGGATAGACAGGACGGGGGCTACACCTTC. The chain joins TRBV5-1 to TRBJ1-2; D possibly corresponds to TRBD1 (6 bases). The CDR3 has 14 residues. CDR1 and CDR2 (germline): SGHRS, YFSETQ. V lost 0 bases, J lost 8 bases, and 14 bases lay in between.